The 10 T cell receptor beta chains below come from one sample, sequenced in a study of OX40 agonist ivuxolimab in advanced cancers. The repertoire was sequenced with immunoSEQ multiplex PCR; TCRdb's copy has only in-frame clones and lacks some. The sample includes about 70,000 clones, about 84% of them seen just once. Here the sequenced sample was CD4+ or CD8+ T cells sorted from blood, taken in a trial of the OX40 agonist ivuxolimab. Receptor source: an adult with an advanced solid tumor such as melanoma, head and neck, liver or kidney cancer.

This sequence joins TRBV30 and TRBJ1-2, with a possible D match to TRBD1 (5 bases). Trimming removed 0 bases at V and 3 bases at J, with 11 bases between. The CDR3 has 14 residues. Per germline, CDR1 GTSNPN and CDR2 SVGIG (reference sequence). Here the CDR3 reads CAWSVGRADYGYTF. As DNA, the CDR3 is TGTGCCTGGAGTGTAGGCAGGGCCGACTATGGCTACACCTTC.

The chain has TRBV4-1 and TRBJ1-2; D is unclear. V dropped 2 bases and J dropped 7 bases, with 14 bases sitting between them. Looked up from germline, CDR1 is MGHRA and CDR2 is YSYEKL. The CDR3 runs 14 residues. CDR3 nucleotides: TGCGCCAGCAGCCAACAATCGTATGGAGCTGGCTACACCTTC. This translates into CASSQQSYGAGYTF.

The genes are TRBV5-1 and TRBJ2-3, with TRBD1 matching over 9 bases. The CDR3 is 15 amino acids. V shed 5 bases, J shed 5 bases, and the junction held 9 bases outside the gene matches. From germline, CDR1 is SGHRS and CDR2 YFSETQ. The CDR3 region has the DNA TGCGCCAGCAGTCAGTCCGGGACAGGGATAGATACGCAGTATTTT. This encodes CASSQSGTGIDTQYF.

This clone was recorded only once. The chain uses TRBV10-2 and TRBJ1-1; 11 bases line up with TRBD1. V lost 6 bases to trimming and J lost 8 bases; unmatched junction nucleotides: 8. Germline V CDR1 and CDR2: WSHSY, SAAADI. This CDR3 region has 14 residues. The CDR3 coding sequence is TGCGCCAGCAGACCCGGGACAGGGGGTTCGGAAGCTTTCTTT. This codes for CASRPGTGGSEAFF.

This rearrangement joins TRBV7-3 to TRBJ2-1; 8 bases fit TRBD1. Germline V CDR1 and CDR2: SGHTA, FQGTGA. Germline trimming cut 7 bases from V and 2 bases from J; bases unmatched to any gene: 7. The CDR3 spans 15 residues. As DNA, the CDR3 is TGTGCCAGCAACACTGGACAGGGTGCCTACAATGAGCAGTTCTTC. It is translated as CASNTGQGAYNEQFF.

The rearrangement links TRBV2 to TRBJ1-6, with 7 bases matching TRBD1. CDR1 SNHLY and CDR2 FYNNEI come from the germline V gene. This CDR3 spans 14 amino acids. V shed 6 bases and J 10 bases; nucleotides not matched to a gene: 9. The CDR3 bases are TGTGCCAGCAGGGTTGACAGGGTACGGTCACCCCTCCACTTT. As protein: CASRVDRVRSPLHF. Drawing the rest from reference TRBV2 and TRBJ1-6, the complete variable domain is EPEVTQTPSHQVTQMGQEVILRCVPISNHLYFYWYRQILGQKVEFLVSFYNNEISEKSEIFDDQFSVERPDGSNFTLKIRSTKLEDSAMYFCASRVDRVRSPLHFGNGTRLTVT.

The chain links TRBV19 to TRBJ2-2, with TRBD1 matching 7 bases. Germline V lookup: CDR1 LNHDA, CDR2 SQIVND (reference sequence). This CDR3 is built from 14 residues. Unmatched junction bases numbered 3, after V lost 6 bases and J lost 2 bases. This chain's CDR3 is CASSHRGNTGELFF. Here the CDR3 DNA reads TGTGCCAGTAGCCACAGGGGAAACACCGGGGAGCTGTTTTTT.

This chain links TRBV27 with TRBJ1-1; D ambiguous. Germline loops: CDR1 MNHEY, CDR2 SMNVEV (reference sequence). Trimming stripped 1 base from V and 1 base from J, with 7 bases between. This CDR3 has 14 amino acids. This chain's CDR3 is CASSLLLGNTEAFF. The CDR3 nucleotides read TGTGCCAGCAGTTTATTATTGGGGAACACTGAAGCTTTCTTT.

V usage is TRBV18 and J usage is TRBJ1-1; 11 nucleotides match TRBD1. There are 13 residues in the CDR3. Germline lookup yields CDR1 KGHSH and CDR2 LQKENI. The V segment lost 1 base and the J segment 10 bases; nucleotides outside the gene matches: 2. CDR3: CASSPLDRGRAFF. The CDR3 DNA reads as TGTGCCAGCTCACCACTGGACAGGGGGCGAGCTTTCTTT.

The chain employs TRBV7-6 and TRBJ2-1; TRBD2 matches 10 bases. The CDR3 totals 15 residues. The trim removed 3 bases at V and 7 bases at J, leaving 6 bases unmatched. Germline assignment: CDR1 SGHVS and CDR2 FNYEAQ. The CDR3 is CASSFFPSGGNEQFF. As DNA, the CDR3 is TGTGCCAGCAGCTTTTTTCCTAGCGGGGGTAATGAGCAGTTCTTC.